The present entry profiles one TCR beta chain with its context. Amplified TCR beta CDR3 regions derived from RNA transcripts. The primer set for the first-round RT-PCR of the TCR CDR3 was HTBI. TCRdb reanalysed the multiplex PCR reads using MiXCR and keeps one entry per CDR3 protein. In the table there are 450,000 to 550,000 distinct CDR3 sequences, approximately 24% of which are singletons. The germline V gene encodes CDR1 PRHDT and CDR2 FYEKMQ (reference sequence). CDR3 length: 13 amino acids. With 0 bases clipped from V and 7 bases from J, the junction kept 3 bases outside the gene matches. This sample stems from a study of T cells in Graves' hyperthyroidism and ophthalmopathy.

The sequence derives from a woman aged 25 to 45 with Graves' ophthalmopathy. V and J are TRBV13 and TRBJ2-7; TRBD2 matches at 7 bases. Sample: blood. In DNA form, the CDR3 reads TGTGCCAGCAGCTTAGGCAGCGGGAAAGAGCAGTACTTC. The encoded protein is CASSLGSGKEQYF.